Each of the 7 T cell receptor beta chains below was sequenced from the same sample in a study of blood T cell repertoires in COVID-19. The table came from immunoSEQ multiplex PCR; TCRdb's copy has only in-frame clones and leaves some out. Altogether a few hundred thousand clones are present, 85% to 90% being singletons, with the ten largest covering around 1.1%. Sample: PBMCs or T cells enriched from blood (not recorded which). These receptors were taken from a man aged 25 to 40 who had recovered from COVID-19.

This clone was counted a few times. The gene calls are TRBV3-1 (or the pseudogene TRBV3-2) and TRBJ1-2, with 7 bases aligning to TRBD1. The germline V gene has CDR1 LGHDT and CDR2 YNNKEL (reference sequence). V gave up 4 bases and J gave up 6 bases; unmatched junction bases: 8. The CDR3 is 14 amino acids. The CDR3 bases are TGTGCCAGCAGCCCCAGGGGGAATAGAGATGGCTACACCTTC. Its protein is CASSPRGNRDGYTF.

This clone was picked up a small number of times. The CDR3 protein is CATTGQGWEKLFF. Written as DNA, the CDR3 is TGTGCCACCACTGGACAGGGCTGGGAAAAACTGTTTTTT. The chain joins TRBV15 to TRBJ1-4; TRBD1 matches 8 bases. The CDR3 is 13 residues long. V dropped 7 bases and J dropped 8; count of bases not matched to a gene: 6. Germline loops: CDR1 LNHNV, CDR2 YYDKDF (reference sequence).

Concerning this clone: The sample has other DNA sequences that encode this CDR3 too. The rearrangement uses TRBV2 and TRBJ2-1; TRBD2 matches at 8 bases. The CDR3 length is 11 residues. The ends lost 6 bases at V and 9 bases at J; junction bases unmatched: 1. Looked up from germline, CDR1 is SNHLY and CDR2 is FYNNEI. The CDR3 here is CASRAGVEQFF. As DNA, the CDR3 is TGTGCCAGCAGAGCGGGAGTTGAGCAGTTCTTC.

The chain has TRBV3-1 (or the pseudogene TRBV3-2) and TRBJ1-1; no definite D call. The CDR3 is 13 amino acids. The germline V gene encodes CDR1 LGHDT and CDR2 YNNKEL (reference sequence). Trimming cost V 2 bases and J 3 bases, with 7 bases left between them. The chain's CDR3 is CASSQTDDTEAFF. The CDR3 nucleotides read TGTGCCAGCAGCCAAACAGATGACACTGAAGCTTTCTTT.

The chain joins TRBV18 to TRBJ1-1, with no clear D. Germline lookup yields CDR1 KGHSH and CDR2 LQKENI. The CDR3 is 13 residues long. V lost 6 bases and J 1 base, leaving 9 bases between the germline ends. CDR3 in amino acids: CASSLGRNTEAFF. The CDR3, as DNA: TGTGCCAGCTCCCTGGGGAGGAACACTGAAGCTTTCTTT.

This chain connects TRBV18 to TRBJ2-5; D is possibly TRBD2 (5 bases). With 3 bases removed from V and 6 bases from J, the gap between germline ends came to 14 bases. Germline-derived CDR1 and CDR2 are KGHSH and LQKENI. CDR3 length equals 14 residues. CDR3 sequence (DNA): TGTGCCAGCTCACCTCCAAGCACGGGAAAGACCCAGTACTTC. As protein: CASSPPSTGKTQYF.

A note on this clone: The sample holds other DNA sequences that translate to the same CDR3. The CDR3 region is CASSLTGENSPLHF. DNA of the CDR3: TGTGCCAGCTCACTGACAGGGGAGAATTCACCCCTCCACTTT. The chain has TRBV18 and TRBJ1-6, with TRBD1 matching over 8 bases. V lost 4 bases and J lost 7; bases outside the gene matches: 3. From germline, CDR1 is KGHSH and CDR2 LQKENI. The CDR3 has 14 residues.